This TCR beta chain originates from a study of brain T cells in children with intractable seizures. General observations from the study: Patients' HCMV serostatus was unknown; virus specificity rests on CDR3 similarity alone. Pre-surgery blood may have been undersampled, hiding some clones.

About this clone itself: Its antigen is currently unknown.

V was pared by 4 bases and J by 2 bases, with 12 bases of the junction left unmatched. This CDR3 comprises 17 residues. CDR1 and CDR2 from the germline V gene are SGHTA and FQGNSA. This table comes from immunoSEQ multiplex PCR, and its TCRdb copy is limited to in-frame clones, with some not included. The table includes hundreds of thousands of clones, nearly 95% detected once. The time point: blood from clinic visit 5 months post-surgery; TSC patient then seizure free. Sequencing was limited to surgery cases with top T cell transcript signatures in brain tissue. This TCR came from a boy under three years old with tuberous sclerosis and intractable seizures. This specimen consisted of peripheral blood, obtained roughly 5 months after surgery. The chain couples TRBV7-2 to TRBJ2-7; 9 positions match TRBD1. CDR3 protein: CASSSTQGDRVPYEQYF. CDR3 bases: TGTGCCAGCAGCTCAACCCAGGGGGACAGGGTTCCCTACGAGCAGTACTTC.